This TCR beta chain was captured by sequencing in a study of T cell repertoires in cytomegalovirus infection. Findings and limits, study-wide: Summed frequency of public TCR beta families distinguished CMV carriers with the relevant HLA.

TCRdb analysed the reads with MiXCR anew, one entry per CDR3 protein. Of 510,000 or so distinct CDR3 sequences detected, less than 30% appear once; the ten largest clones hold less than 15%. After removal of 8 bases from V and 3 bases from J, the junction contained 5 bases not matched to a gene. CDR3 length: 15 residues. Germline lookup yields CDR1 WSHSY and CDR2 SAAADI. Regarding this clonotype: The antigen is unknown.

The specimen sequenced was PBMCs. The V and J genes are TRBV10-2 and TRBJ2-3; 13 bases fit TRBD2. The source of this sequence is a human donor in good health (CMV status not recorded). Some clones in this sample may be carry-over from other donors' samples. In nucleotides, the CDR3 is TGCGCCAGCTCAGGACTAGCGGGAGCAACAGATACGCAGTATTTT. Translating gives CASSGLAGATDTQYF.